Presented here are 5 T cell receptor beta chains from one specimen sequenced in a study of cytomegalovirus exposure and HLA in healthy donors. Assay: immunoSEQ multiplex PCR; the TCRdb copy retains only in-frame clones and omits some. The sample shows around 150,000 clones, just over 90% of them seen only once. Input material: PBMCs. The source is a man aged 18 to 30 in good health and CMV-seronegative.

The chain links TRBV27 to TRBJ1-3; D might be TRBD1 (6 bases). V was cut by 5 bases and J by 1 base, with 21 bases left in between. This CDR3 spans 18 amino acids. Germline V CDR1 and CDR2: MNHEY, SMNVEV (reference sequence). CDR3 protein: CASSPYPTGLASGNTIYF. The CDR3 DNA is TGTGCCAGCAGTCCCTACCCGACAGGTTTAGCGTCTGGAAACACCATATATTTT.

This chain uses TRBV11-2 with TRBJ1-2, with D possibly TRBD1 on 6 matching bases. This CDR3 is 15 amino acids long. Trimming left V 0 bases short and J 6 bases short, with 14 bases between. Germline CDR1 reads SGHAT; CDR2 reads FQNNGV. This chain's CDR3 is CASSLDYPKGDGYTF. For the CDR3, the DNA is TGTGCCAGCAGCTTAGATTACCCTAAGGGGGATGGCTACACCTTC.

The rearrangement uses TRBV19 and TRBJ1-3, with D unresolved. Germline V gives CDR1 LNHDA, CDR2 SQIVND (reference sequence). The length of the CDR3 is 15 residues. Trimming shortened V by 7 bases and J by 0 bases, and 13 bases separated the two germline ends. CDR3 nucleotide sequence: TGTGCCAGTAATTCGAGGGATTTCTCTGGAAACACCATATATTTT. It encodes CASNSRDFSGNTIYF.

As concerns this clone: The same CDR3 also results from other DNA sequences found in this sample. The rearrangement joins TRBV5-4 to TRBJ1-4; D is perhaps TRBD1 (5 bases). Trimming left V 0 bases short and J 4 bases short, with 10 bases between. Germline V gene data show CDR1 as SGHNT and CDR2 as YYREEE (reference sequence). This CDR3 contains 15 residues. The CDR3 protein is CASSLAGQGNEKLFF. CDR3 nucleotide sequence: TGTGCCAGCAGCTTGGCCGGCCAGGGTAATGAAAAACTGTTTTTT.

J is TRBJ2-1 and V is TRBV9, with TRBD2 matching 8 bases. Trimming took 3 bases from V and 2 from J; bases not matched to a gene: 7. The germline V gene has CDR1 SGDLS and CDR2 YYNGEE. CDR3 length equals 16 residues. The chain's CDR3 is CASSATSGPTYNEQFF. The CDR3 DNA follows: TGTGCCAGCAGCGCTACTAGCGGACCTACCTACAATGAGCAGTTCTTC.